This TCR beta chain stems from a study of T cells in localized non-small cell lung cancer. As to this clone: Its specificity is not known.

The CDR3 consists of 14 residues. V dropped 0 bases and J dropped 0 bases, with 4 bases sitting between them. Germline values: CDR1 SGDLS, CDR2 YYNGEE. Broader study findings: Owing to sequencing of a solitary tumor region, heterogeneity cannot be discounted. Clonality peaked in uninvolved adjacent lung rather than tumor.

Sequencing was performed with immunoSEQ multiplex PCR; in TCRdb, only in-frame clones are kept and a portion is missing. The sample contains 25,000 to 35,000 clones, approximately 90% of which appear only once. The starting material was peripheral blood, obtained before any cancer treatment. This sequence joins TRBV9 and TRBJ1-3; D is uncertain. The clonotype was recovered from a female donor aged 60 or older with stage I lung adenocarcinoma. The CDR3 loop reads CASSVELSGNTIYF. In DNA form, the CDR3 reads TGTGCCAGCAGCGTAGAACTCTCTGGAAACACCATATATTTT.